This TCR beta chain was sequenced in a study of blood T cell repertoires in COVID-19. The germline V gene encodes CDR1 SGHRS and CDR2 YFSETQ. V shed 3 bases and J 6 bases; nucleotides not matched to a gene: 17. The CDR3 is 17 amino acids. Data came from immunoSEQ multiplex PCR; TCRdb stores just in-frame clones and leaves some out. The top ten clones hold less than 5.5% of a sample with 300,000 to 400,000 clones, about 90% of them seen once. This clone was picked up one time. This TCR derives from a man aged 25-45 years who had recovered from COVID-19. V is TRBV5-1 and J is TRBJ1-2, with 7 bases that match TRBD1. Material: PBMCs or T cells enriched from blood (not recorded which). CDR3 residues: CASSSTPGRQGLDGYTF. In DNA form, the CDR3 reads TGCGCCAGCAGCTCTACCCCCGGTAGACAGGGATTGGATGGCTACACCTTC.